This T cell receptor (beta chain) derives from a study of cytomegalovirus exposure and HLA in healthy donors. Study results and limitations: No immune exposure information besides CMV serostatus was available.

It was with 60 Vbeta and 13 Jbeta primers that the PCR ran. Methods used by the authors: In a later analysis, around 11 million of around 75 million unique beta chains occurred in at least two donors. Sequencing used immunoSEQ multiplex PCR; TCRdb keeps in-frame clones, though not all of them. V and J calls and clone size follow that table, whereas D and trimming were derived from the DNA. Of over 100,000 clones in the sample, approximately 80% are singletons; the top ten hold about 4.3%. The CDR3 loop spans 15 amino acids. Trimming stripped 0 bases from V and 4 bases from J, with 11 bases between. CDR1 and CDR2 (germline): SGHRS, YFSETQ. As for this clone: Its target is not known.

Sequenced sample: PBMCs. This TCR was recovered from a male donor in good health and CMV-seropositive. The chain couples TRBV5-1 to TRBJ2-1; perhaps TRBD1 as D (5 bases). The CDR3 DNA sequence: TGCGCCAGCAGCTTGGTGGTAGGGGTTTACAATGAGCAGTTCTTC. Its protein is CASSLVVGVYNEQFF. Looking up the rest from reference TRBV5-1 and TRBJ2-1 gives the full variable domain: KAGVTQTPRYLIKTRGQQVTLSCSPISGHRSVSWYQQTPGQGLQFLFEYFSETQRNKGNFPGRFSGRQFSNSRSEMNVSTLELGDSALYLCASSLVVGVYNEQFFGPGTRLTVL.